A selection of T cell receptor beta chains follows, all from one sample in a study of Graves' ophthalmopathy and Graves' hyperthyroidism. One entry per CDR3 protein, called by TCRdb with MiXCR from the multiplex PCR reads. Here the sample spans about 220,000 distinct CDR3 sequences, 20% to 25% being singletons. Sequencing was performed on peripheral blood. These receptors were collected from a woman in her forties or fifties with Graves' ophthalmopathy. Both conserved end residues are part of each CDR3. D genes are given only for firm matches. Part of the rows lack a size; the others show once, few, many or a class for expanded clones.

V	J	D	size	DNA	CDR3
TRBV12-3/TRBV12-4	TRBJ2-5	TRBD2	NA	TGTGCCAGCAGTTTGGGAGGATTGAGTAGCGGGAGTGTAGAGACCCAGTACTTC	CASSLGGLSSGSVETQYF
TRBV12-3/TRBV12-4	TRBJ1-3	TRBD1	many	TGTGCCAGCAGCATGAGGGACAGGGGGACAGGAAACACCATATATTTT	CASSMRDRGTGNTIYF
TRBV7-6	TRBJ2-7	NA	many	TGTGCCAGCAGCTTAGGGGCAGACCCCTACGAGCAGTACTTC	CASSLGADPYEQYF
TRBV19	TRBJ1-1	NA	many	TGTGCCAGTAGTCCTCCTGGACAGTCGACGAACACTGAAGCTTTCTTT	CASSPPGQSTNTEAFF
TRBV6-8	TRBJ2-5	TRBD2	many	TGTGCCAGCAGTTACTCGACGGCGGGAGAGGAAGAGACCCAGTACTTC	CASSYSTAGEEETQYF
TRBV27	TRBJ2-7	NA	many	TGTGCCAGCAGTGCGGACATGCCGCGTGCCTACGAGCAGTACTTC	CASSADMPRAYEQYF
TRBV4-1	TRBJ1-1	NA	many	TGCGCCAGCAGCCACCCGACAGCGAACACTGAAGCTTTCTTT	CASSHPTANTEAFF
TRBV2	TRBJ2-7	NA	many	TGTGCCAGTGCCCATTTGGGTACAGGGAAATTCTACGAGCAGTACTTC	CASAHLGTGKFYEQYF
TRBV18	TRBJ2-7	NA	many	TGTGCCAGCCAAAGACAGAGCTCCTACGAGCAGTACTTC	CASQRQSSYEQYF
TRBV7-2	TRBJ2-5	NA	few	TGTGCCAGCAGCTCCTGGAGGAGGGAAGAGACCCAGTACTTC	CASSSWRREETQYF
TRBV12-3/TRBV12-4	TRBJ2-5	TRBD2	NA	TGTGCCAGCACTCCCGCTCGGCGGCTAGCGGGAGTAGGCTTATTGGAGACCCAGTACTTC	CASTPARRLAGVGLLETQYF
TRBV5-1	TRBJ1-6	NA	many	TGCGCCAGCAGCGCGCGACCGGACAGCGATAATTCACCCCTCCACTTT	CASSARPDSDNSPLHF
TRBV30	TRBJ1-3	NA	NA	TGTGCCTGGAGTGTAAGCTTCATCCCTGGAAACACCATATATTTT	CAWSVSFIPGNTIYF
TRBV28	TRBJ2-2	NA	NA	TGTGCCAGCACCGGCACGAACACCGGGGAGCTGTTTTTT	CASTGTNTGELFF
TRBV28	TRBJ1-1	NA	many	TGTGCCAGCAGGACCGGGACTCCCAACACTGAAGCTTTCTTT	CASRTGTPNTEAFF
TRBV5-1	TRBJ2-5	TRBD2	few	TGCGCCAGCAGTTCTAGCGGGAGGGGATTGGAGACCCAGTACTTC	CASSSSGRGLETQYF
TRBV7-2	TRBJ1-2	NA	many	TGTGCCAGCAGCTTAAACAGAAACTACTATGGCTACACCTTC	CASSLNRNYYGYTF
TRBV6-5	TRBJ1-1	NA	NA	TGTGCCAGCAGTTACTACAGTGGCACTGAAGCTTTCTTT	CASSYYSGTEAFF
TRBV21-1	TRBJ2-6	NA	few	TGTGCCAGCAGCGCCAGGGGGTTTGGGGAAGCGAGCTCTGGGGCCAACGTCCTGACTTTC	CASSARGFGEASSGANVLTF
TRBV4-1	TRBJ2-7	TRBD1	NA	TGCGCCAGCAGCCAAGCTGGGACAGGGCCTTACTACGAGCAGTACTTC	CASSQAGTGPYYEQYF
TRBV2	TRBJ2-7	NA	few	TGTGCCAGCAGTGAAAAGTGGTACGAGCAGTACTTC	CASSEKWYEQYF
TRBV7-2	TRBJ1-5	TRBD1	many	TGTGCCAGCAGCCGGGGAACACAGGGGGGTCAGCCCCAGCATTTT	CASSRGTQGGQPQHF
TRBV2	TRBJ2-7	NA	many	TGTGCTCGGAGGGGCTCAGACACCTACGAGCAGTACTTC	CARRGSDTYEQYF
TRBV10-1	TRBJ1-1	NA	many	TGCGCCCAGCAGCAAAGGGGCCTGAACACTGAAGCTTTCTTT	CAQQQRGLNTEAFF
TRBV7-9	TRBJ2-7	NA	many	TGTGCCAGCAGTCCCCAGTCCCCTAGCGAGCAGTACTTC	CASSPQSPSEQYF
TRBV6-1	TRBJ1-1	TRBD1	NA	TGTGCCAGCAGGATAGGACAGGGGAGAACTGAAGCTTTCTTT	CASRIGQGRTEAFF
TRBV2	TRBJ2-7	TRBD2	NA	TGTGCCATCCTGGGTAGGGCGGGAGGGCCCTACGAGCAGTACTTC	CAILGRAGGPYEQYF
TRBV24-1	TRBJ2-2	TRBD2	many	TGTGCCACCAGTGATTTAGGAAGCGGGAGAGGAACCGGGGAGCTGTTTTTT	CATSDLGSGRGTGELFF